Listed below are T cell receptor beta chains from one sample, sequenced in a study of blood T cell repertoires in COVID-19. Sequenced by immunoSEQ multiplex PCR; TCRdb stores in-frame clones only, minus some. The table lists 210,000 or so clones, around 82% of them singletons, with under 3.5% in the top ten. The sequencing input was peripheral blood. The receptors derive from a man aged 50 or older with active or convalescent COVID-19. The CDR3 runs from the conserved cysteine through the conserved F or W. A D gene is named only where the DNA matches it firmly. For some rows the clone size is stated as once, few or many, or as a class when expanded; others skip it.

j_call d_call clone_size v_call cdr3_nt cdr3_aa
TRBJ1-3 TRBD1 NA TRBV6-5 TGTGCCACCTATCCGGGACAGGGAAGAGGAAACACCATATATTTT CATYPGQGRGNTIYF
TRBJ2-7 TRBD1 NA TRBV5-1 TGCGCCAGCAGCTTGGAACAGGGGGTCCTCTACGAGCAGTACTTC CASSLEQGVLYEQYF
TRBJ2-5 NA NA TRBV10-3 TGTGCCATCAGTGAGTTAGGGGGTGGGAAAGAGACCCAGTACTTC CAISELGGGKETQYF
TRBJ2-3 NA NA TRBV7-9 TGTGCCAGCAGCCCTCCCGGGGTAAGCACAGATACGCAGTATTTT CASSPPGVSTDTQYF
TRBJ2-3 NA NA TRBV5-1 TGCGCCAGCAGCTTGGCCGGGGGAACTAGCACAGATACGCAGTATTTT CASSLAGGTSTDTQYF
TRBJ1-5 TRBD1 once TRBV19 TGTGCCAGTAGTACGCGCTCCGGGACAGGGCTGTATAGCAATCAGCCCCAGCATTTT CASSTRSGTGLYSNQPQHF
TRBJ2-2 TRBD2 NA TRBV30 TGTGCCTGGAGTATAGCGGGAGCAGACACCGGGGAGCTGTTTTTT CAWSIAGADTGELFF
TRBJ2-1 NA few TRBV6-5 TGTGCCAGCAGTTACTGGCGCGGGGGCGCCCCTACTGAGCAGTTCTTC CASSYWRGGAPTEQFF
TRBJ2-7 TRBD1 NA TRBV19 TGTGCCAGTAGTATAATAGGCGACAGGGGGCGAGGTAAATCCTACGAGCAGTACTTC CASSIIGDRGRGKSYEQYF
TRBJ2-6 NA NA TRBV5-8 TGTGCCAGCAGCCCGGCGGGGAGCGGGGCCAACGTCCTGACTTTC CASSPAGSGANVLTF
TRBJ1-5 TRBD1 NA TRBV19 TGTGCCAGTAGTACAAGGGACAGGGGTAAGCCCCAGCATTTT CASSTRDRGKPQHF
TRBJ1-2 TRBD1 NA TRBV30 TGTGCCTGGAGTCCAGGGGGCTCCTATGGCTACACCTTC CAWSPGGSYGYTF
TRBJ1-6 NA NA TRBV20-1 TGCAGTGCTAGTGGCAACAGCAAATATAATTCACCCCTCCACTTT CSASGNSKYNSPLHF